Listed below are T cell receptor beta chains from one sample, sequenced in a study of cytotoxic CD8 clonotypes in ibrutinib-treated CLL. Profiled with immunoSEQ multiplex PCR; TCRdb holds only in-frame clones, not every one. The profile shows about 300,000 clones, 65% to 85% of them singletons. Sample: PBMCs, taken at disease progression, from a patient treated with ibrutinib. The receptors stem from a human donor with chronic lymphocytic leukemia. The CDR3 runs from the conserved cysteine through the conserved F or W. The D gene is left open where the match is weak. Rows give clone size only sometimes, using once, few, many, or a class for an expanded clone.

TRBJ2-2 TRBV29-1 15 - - TGCAGCGTTGAAGGAAGCGGACCGAACACCGGGGAGCTGTTTTTT CSVEGSGPNTGELFF
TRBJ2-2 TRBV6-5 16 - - TGTGCCAGCAGTTACGCAGGGGAGGATGAATCCGGGGAGCTGTTTTTT CASSYAGEDESGELFF
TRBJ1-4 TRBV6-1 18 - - TGTGCCAGCAGTGAGGTGGGATCTCAGGGAGGTAATAATGAAAAACTGTTTTTT CASSEVGSQGGNNEKLFF
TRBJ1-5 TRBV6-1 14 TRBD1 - TGTGCCAGCAGTGAATCACAGGGGAATCAGCCCCAGCATTTT CASSESQGNQPQHF
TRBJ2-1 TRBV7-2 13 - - TGTGCCAGCAGCCCCAGACGGGGCCGTGAGCAGTTCTTC CASSPRRGREQFF
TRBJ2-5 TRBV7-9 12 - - TGTGCCAGCAGACTAGCCGGCGAGACCCAGTACTTC CASRLAGETQYF
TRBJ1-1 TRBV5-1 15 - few TGCGCCAGCAGCTTGGTTTTGGGCGCGAACACTGAAGCTTTCTTT CASSLVLGANTEAFF
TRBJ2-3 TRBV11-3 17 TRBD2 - TGTGCCAGCAGCTTACGACTAGCGGGGGGCCGGGGTGATACGCAGTATTTT CASSLRLAGGRGDTQYF
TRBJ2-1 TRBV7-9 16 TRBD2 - TGTGCCAGCACCCATGACCTAGCGGGGGAGCACAATGAGCAGTTCTTC CASTHDLAGEHNEQFF
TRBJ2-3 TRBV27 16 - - TGTGCCAGCAGTTTAATTCTCGACCCGGGGCCAGATACGCAGTATTTT CASSLILDPGPDTQYF
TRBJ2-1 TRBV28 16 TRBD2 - TGTGCCAGCAGCCCCGGACTAGCGGCAGTCTACAATGAGCAGTTCTTC CASSPGLAAVYNEQFF
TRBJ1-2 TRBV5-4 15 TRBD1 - TGTGCCAGCAGCTTGGAAGGGGGCAGGGAGCGCGGCTACACCTTC CASSLEGGRERGYTF
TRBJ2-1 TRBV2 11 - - TGTGCCAGCAGGGACGGAGGAGAGCAGTTCTTC CASRDGGEQFF
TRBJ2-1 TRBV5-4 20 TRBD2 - TGTGCCAGCAGGGGCTTTGATAGCGGGAGGGCCTCCGTGACCTACAATGAGCAGTTCTTC CASRGFDSGRASVTYNEQFF
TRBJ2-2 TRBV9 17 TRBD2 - TGTGCCAGCAGCATCCTCTCTAGCGGGGGGAACACCGGGGAGCTGTTTTTT CASSILSSGGNTGELFF
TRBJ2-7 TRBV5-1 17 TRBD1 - TGCGCCAGCAGCCCTGGGTGGGACAGGGCGAAATACTACGAGCAGTACTTC CASSPGWDRAKYYEQYF
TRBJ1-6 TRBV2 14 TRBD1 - TGTGCCAGCAGTTTACAGGGGAATAATTCACCCCTCCACTTT CASSLQGNNSPLHF
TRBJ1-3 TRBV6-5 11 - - TGTGCCAGCAGTTACAGAAACACCATATATTTT CASSYRNTIYF
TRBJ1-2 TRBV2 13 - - TGTGCCAGCATCCTGGGGAGGAACTATGGCTACACCTTC CASILGRNYGYTF
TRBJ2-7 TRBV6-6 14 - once TGTGCCAGCAGTTACTCGACAGGAGGTTACGAGCAGTACTTC CASSYSTGGYEQYF
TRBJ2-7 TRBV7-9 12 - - TGTGCCAGCAGCTTAGTAGGCTACGAGCAGTACTTC CASSLVGYEQYF
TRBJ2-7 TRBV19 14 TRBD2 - TGTGCCAGTAGCCTACTAGCGGGTTCCTACGAGCAGTACTTC CASSLLAGSYEQYF
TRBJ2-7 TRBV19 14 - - TGTGCCAGTAGTATCACAGGAAGCTCCTACGAGCAGTACTTC CASSITGSSYEQYF
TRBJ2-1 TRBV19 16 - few TGTGCCAGTAGTACCGTGACTTACAGGGAGGACAATGAGCAGTTCTTC CASSTVTYREDNEQFF
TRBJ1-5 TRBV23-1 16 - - TGCGCCAGCAGTCAATCAGGGCAGGGAGTCAATCAGCCCCAGCATTTT CASSQSGQGVNQPQHF
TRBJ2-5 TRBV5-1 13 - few TGCGCCAGCAGCTTGTGGCTAGGAGAGACCCAGTACTTC CASSLWLGETQYF
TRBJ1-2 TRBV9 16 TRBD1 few TGTGCCAGCAGCGCCCGTCCAACCGGGACAGGGTATGGCTACACCTTC CASSARPTGTGYGYTF
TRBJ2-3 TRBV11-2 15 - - TGTGCCAGCAGCTTAAAGGGACACTCCACAGATACGCAGTATTTT CASSLKGHSTDTQYF